Below are 30 T cell receptor beta chains sequenced from a single sample in a study of regulatory T cells in long-lasting Graves disease. Library construction for TCR beta used iRepertoire HTBI primers and Arm-PCR of CDR3 regions. TCRdb re-called the multiplex PCR reads with MiXCR, one entry per CDR3 protein. The sample includes roughly 400,000 distinct CDR3 sequences, over 20% seen only once; the top ten take about 13%. Time point given: persistent/refractory GD, antithyroid drugs over 5 years with positive TRAb. RNA from PBMCs was the source of the TCR library. The sequencing used peripheral blood mononuclear cells (PBMCs), collected when the disease was refractory, from a patient treated with antithyroid drugs. Receptor source: a female donor with Graves disease.

Comment on this clonotype: Since a much larger clone is just one base distant, this may be a read error. The genes are TRBV5-1 and TRBJ1-2; 7 bases match TRBD1. This CDR3 region has 14 residues. Germline values: CDR1 SGHRS, CDR2 YFSETQ. V lost 3 bases, J lost 8 bases, and 10 bases stayed unmatched. The CDR3 region is CASSSIAGGGGYTF. The CDR3 DNA reads TGCGCCAGCAGCTCGATCGCAGGGGGAGGAGGCTACACCTTC.

There are many counts of this clonotype. The chain joins TRBV2 to TRBJ1-1, with D uncertain. Trimming shortened V by 6 bases and J by 0 bases, and 11 bases separated the two germline ends. The CDR3 totals 14 residues. CDR1 is SNHLY and CDR2 is FYNNEI in the germline V gene. The CDR3 loop is CASRAEYLNTEAFF. CDR3 DNA sequence: TGTGCCAGCAGGGCGGAATACCTGAACACTGAAGCTTTCTTT.

About this clonotype itself: It is likely a read error, because the conserved phenylalanine at the end of the CDR3 is missing. The chain combines TRBV28 with TRBJ2-7, with D possibly TRBD2 on 5 matching bases. V lost 3 bases to trimming and J lost 4 bases, with 19 bases between them. Germline CDR1 is MDHEN and CDR2 is SYDVKM. CDR3 size: 16 residues. CDR3 loop: CASSFFSRIGNYEQYY. In DNA form, the CDR3 reads TGTGCCAGCAGTTTTTTCTCTCGGATCGGGAATTACGAGCAGTACTAC.

This clonotype was seen ten or more times. V and J are TRBV11-2 and TRBJ2-5; D call uncertain. Trimming removed 4 bases from V and 1 base from J, with 7 bases in between. The CDR3 covers 13 residues. In germline, CDR1 is SGHAT, CDR2 FQNNGV. CDR3 in amino acids: CASSSFTQETQYF. The CDR3 DNA sequence: TGTGCCAGCAGCTCCTTCACCCAAGAGACCCAGTACTTC.

This clonotype was seen a few times. The chain uses TRBV20-1 and TRBJ2-5; 11 nucleotides line up with TRBD1. J was trimmed by 5 bases and V by 6 bases; bases with no gene match: 8. The CDR3 has 14 residues. Germline CDR1 and CDR2: DFQATT and SNEGSKA (reference sequence). The CDR3: CSAKGQGGMETQYF. CDR3 sequence (DNA): TGCAGTGCAAAGGGACAGGGGGGAATGGAGACCCAGTACTTC.

This clonotype appeared a few times. The rearrangement uses TRBV6-2 or TRBV6-3 and TRBJ2-2; 9 bases fit TRBD1. Germline CDR1 reads MNHEY; CDR2 reads SVGEGT. The ends lost 2 bases at V and 6 bases at J; junction bases unmatched: 13. This CDR3 has 18 residues. The CDR3 protein is CASSYEPGQGGSAGELFF. The CDR3 nucleotides read TGTGCCAGCAGTTACGAACCGGGACAGGGTGGGTCGGCCGGGGAGCTGTTTTTT.

Of note for this clonotype: A much larger clone lies one base from this, so it may be a read error. The V call is TRBV6-2 or TRBV6-3, the J call TRBJ1-1; D perhaps matches TRBD1 (5 bases). V dropped 6 bases and J dropped 4 bases, with 27 bases sitting between them. The CDR3 extends over 18 amino acids. Germline values: CDR1 MNHEY, CDR2 SVGEGT. CDR3 DNA sequence: TGTGCCAGCAGCCTCCGCGGGCCGGCCAGAGGGGTGAGCACTGAAGCTTTCTTT. Translated: CASSLRGPARGVSTEAFF.

V is TRBV18 and J is TRBJ2-3; TRBD2 matches 7 bases. The V and J ends lost 2 bases and 2 bases, in that order; junction bases with no gene match: 4. The CDR3 is 15 residues long. In germline, CDR1 is KGHSH, CDR2 LQKENI. CDR3 DNA: TGTGCCAGCTCACCAAGGCGGGAGACCACAGATACGCAGTATTTT. This gives the protein CASSPRRETTDTQYF. Full variable domain (rest looked up from reference TRBV18 and TRBJ2-3): NAGVMQNPRHLVRRRGQEARLRCSPMKGHSHVYWYRQLPEEGLKFMVYLQKENIIDESGMPKERFSAEFPKEGPSILRIQQVVRGDSAAYFCASSPRRETTDTQYFGPGTRLTVL.

V is TRBV24-1 and J is TRBJ1-1; 7 bases align to TRBD1. J gave up 4 bases and V 9 bases, and 19 bases lay outside the gene matches. There are 17 residues in the CDR3. The germline gives CDR1 KGHDR, CDR2 SFDVKD. CDR3 nucleotides: TGTGCCACCGTTAAGGGGGCGCTAAGTGATTTTGGCACTGAAGCTTTCTTT. This encodes CATVKGALSDFGTEAFF.

V usage is TRBV15 and J usage is TRBJ2-7, with D perhaps TRBD2 (5 bases). Germline CDR1 and CDR2: LNHNV and YYDKDF (reference sequence). The CDR3 sequence is 16 residues long. V was trimmed by 5 bases and J by 0 bases, leaving 17 bases between them. The CDR3 sequence: CATSPGGGRSSYEQYF. The CDR3 DNA reads as TGTGCCACCAGCCCCGGAGGTGGCCGGAGCTCCTACGAGCAGTACTTC. Full variable domain (remainder filled in from reference TRBV15 and TRBJ2-7): DAMVIQNPRYQVTQFGKPVTLSCSQTLNHNVMYWYQQKSSQAPKLLFHYYDKDFNNEADTPDNFQSRRPNTSFCFLDIRSPGLGDTAMYLCATSPGGGRSSYEQYFGPGTRLTVT.

This clonotype was observed at least ten times. J is TRBJ2-5 and V is TRBV28; 7 bases line up with TRBD1. J was trimmed by 5 bases and V by 5 bases; bases with no gene match: 11. CDR3 length equals 15 residues. The germline CDR1 and CDR2 sequences are MDHEN and SYDVKM. The CDR3 DNA reads as TGTGCCAGCAGTACGACACAGGGGTTCAGTGAGACCCAGTACTTC. Translated, it gives CASSTTQGFSETQYF. The whole variable domain, filled in from reference TRBV28 and TRBJ2-5, reads DVKVTQSSRYLVKRTGEKVFLECVQDMDHENMFWYRQDPGLGLRLIYFSYDVKMKEKGDIPEGYSVSREKKERFSLILESASTNQTSMYLCASSTTQGFSETQYFGPGTRLLVL.

This chain uses TRBV5-4 with TRBJ1-2, with TRBD1 as a possible D gene (5 bases). The CDR3 totals 16 residues. The germline V and J ends were trimmed by 0 bases and 1 base, with 13 bases remaining between them. Looked up from germline, CDR1 is SGHNT and CDR2 is YYREEE (reference sequence). The CDR3 DNA reads TGTGCCAGCAGCTTGGGTTTGCGAGGACATAACTATGGCTACACCTTC. Translating gives CASSLGLRGHNYGYTF.

This clonotype has more than one count but fewer than ten. A much larger clone differs from this one at a single base, so this may be a read error. A read error is likely, as this CDR3 ends without the conserved phenylalanine or tryptophan. This chain links TRBV30 with TRBJ1-2, with TRBD1 identical over 10 bases. CDR1 GTSNPN and CDR2 SVGIG come from the germline V gene (reference sequence). CDR3 size: 15 residues. V gave up 4 bases and J gave up 2 bases; unmatched junction bases: 7. The CDR3 coding sequence is TGTGCCTGGATGCATCGGGACAGGGGAAACTATGGCTACACCTCC. This gives the protein CAWMHRDRGNYGYTS.

This clonotype has a handful of counts. The genes are TRBV27 and TRBJ2-2; TRBD1 aligns across 7 bases. Germline CDR1 and CDR2: MNHEY and SMNVEV (reference sequence). The J segment lost 0 bases and the V segment lost 6 bases, leaving 4 bases of the junction unmatched. This CDR3 contains 15 residues. The CDR3 spells CASSRQGANTGELFF. For the CDR3, the DNA is TGTGCCAGCAGCAGACAGGGAGCGAACACCGGGGAGCTGTTTTTT.

The sample holds a few counts of this clonotype. The chain employs TRBV13 and TRBJ2-1; tentatively, D is TRBD2 (6 bases). This CDR3 has 16 residues. From germline, CDR1 is PRHDT and CDR2 FYEKMQ (reference sequence). V lost 1 base and J lost 3, with 13 bases in between. The CDR3 coding sequence is TGTGCCAGCAGCTTAGAGCCCGGGACTTACTACAATGAGCAGTTCTTC. Translation gives CASSLEPGTYYNEQFF.

The chain combines TRBV13 with TRBJ2-7; 7 bases align to TRBD1. The V gene end was trimmed by 4 bases and the J gene end by 7 bases; junction bases not matched to a gene: 22. Germline CDR1 and CDR2: PRHDT and FYEKMQ (reference sequence). The CDR3 length is 18 residues. The CDR3 loop reads CASSSRTGYHFPTWEQYF. Here the CDR3 DNA reads TGTGCCAGCAGCTCGAGGACAGGTTATCATTTCCCCACTTGGGAGCAGTACTTC. The full variable domain, its missing parts supplied by reference TRBV13 and TRBJ2-7, is AAGVIQSPRHLIKEKRETATLKCYPIPRHDTVYWYQQGPGQDPQFLISFYEKMQSDKGSIPDRFSAQQFSDYHSELNMSSLELGDSALYFCASSSRTGYHFPTWEQYFGPGTRLTVT.

This clonotype was counted many times. This chain uses TRBV12-3 or TRBV12-4 with TRBJ2-5, with TRBD1 matching 11 bases. The CDR3 is 16 residues long. With V trimmed by 5 bases and J by 5 bases, 10 bases remained unmatched. CDR3 nucleotide sequence: TGTGCCAGCAGTCGAATCCCGGGACAGGGGGAGGAGACCCAGTACTTC. It codes for CASSRIPGQGEETQYF.

In this sample, this clonotype turned up a few times. The rearrangement uses TRBV27 and TRBJ2-3; 9 bases line up with TRBD2. Germline CDR1 reads MNHEY; CDR2 reads SMNVEV (reference sequence). The V segment lost 8 bases and the J segment 3 bases; nucleotides outside the gene matches: 9. This CDR3 region has 15 residues. The CDR3 region is CASCRAGGGTDTQYF. The CDR3 bases are TGTGCCAGCTGTCGAGCGGGAGGTGGTACAGATACGCAGTATTTT.

This clonotype was recorded at least ten times. CDR3 protein: CASSLRRFNTEAFF. The CDR3 DNA is TGTGCCAGCAGTTTAAGGAGATTCAACACTGAAGCTTTCTTT. This chain uses TRBV28 with TRBJ1-1; D is ambiguous. The CDR3 is 14 residues long. V was trimmed by 2 bases and J by 2 bases, leaving 9 bases between them. The germline gives CDR1 MDHEN, CDR2 SYDVKM.

This clonotype was seen many times. The chain joins TRBV6-1 to TRBJ2-7; D call uncertain. Trimming cost V 7 bases and J 1 base, with 11 bases left between them. This CDR3 comprises 13 residues. Germline V gives CDR1 MNHNS, CDR2 SASEGT. This CDR3 is CASTKGGSYEQYF. CDR3 DNA sequence: TGTGCCAGCACCAAAGGCGGTTCCTACGAGCAGTACTTC.

This clonotype has ten or more counts. The V gene is TRBV5-1, the J gene TRBJ2-4; either TRBD1 or TRBD2 may fit D (5 bases each). The CDR3 totals 10 residues. V was clipped by 5 bases and J by 14 bases, with 11 bases between them. Germline V gives CDR1 SGHRS, CDR2 YFSETQ. The DNA of the CDR3 is TGCGCCAGCAGTCCGGGACGAGAGTACTTC. It specifies CASSPGREYF.

The V call is TRBV20-1, the J call TRBJ2-2, with 9 positions matching TRBD2. Looked up from germline, CDR1 is DFQATT and CDR2 is SNEGSKA (reference sequence). This CDR3 is 18 amino acids long. The V and J ends lost 6 bases and 3 bases, in that order; junction bases with no gene match: 17. Written as DNA, the CDR3 is TGCAGTGCCCGATATCCCTCACCGGGACTAGCATACACCGGGGAGCTGTTTTTT. Encoded protein: CSARYPSPGLAYTGELFF.

The chain has TRBV5-5 and TRBJ2-4; tentative D call: TRBD2 (5 bases). This CDR3 region has 15 residues. From germline, CDR1 is SGHKS and CDR2 YYEKEE (reference sequence). Between the trimmed V and J ends, which lost 4 bases and 1 base, there was a span of 12 bases. The CDR3 DNA reads TGTGCCAGCAGCCAGGTGTCGGGGGCCAAAAACATTCAGTACTTC. Translation: CASSQVSGAKNIQYF.

This clonotype was seen many times. The J gene is TRBJ1-1, the V gene TRBV28; no reliable D call. The CDR3 contains 12 residues. Germline CDR1 and CDR2: MDHEN and SYDVKM. The V end lost 2 bases, the J end lost 7 bases, and 8 bases lay between the germline ends. CDR3 amino acids: CASSLGEFEAFF. DNA for the CDR3: TGTGCCAGCAGTTTAGGTGAATTTGAAGCTTTCTTT.

V gene TRBV20-1 combines with J gene TRBJ2-7, with 8 positions matching TRBD1. After removal of 3 bases from V and 4 bases from J, the junction contained 8 bases not matched to a gene. The CDR3 has 14 amino acids. CDR1 DFQATT and CDR2 SNEGSKA come from the germline V gene (reference sequence). CDR3 in DNA: TGCAGTGCTAGTAATGGACAGGGTACATACGAGCAGTACTTC. Its protein product is CSASNGQGTYEQYF.

This clonotype has a count of ten or more. The chain carries TRBV28 and TRBJ2-2, with D unclear. The CDR3 extends over 12 amino acids. The ends were cut back, 6 bases at V and 10 bases at J, with 12 bases in the middle. Germline CDR1 is MDHEN and CDR2 is SYDVKM. CDR3 residues: CASRPPAQELFF. In DNA, the CDR3 is TGTGCCAGCAGACCGCCGGCCCAGGAGCTGTTTTTT.

The chain recombines TRBV6-4 with TRBJ2-1; D unclear. The germline V and J ends were trimmed by 3 bases and 9 bases, with 6 bases remaining between them. The CDR3 has 11 amino acids. The germline CDR1 and CDR2 sequences are MRHNA and SNTAGT. In nucleotides, the CDR3 is TGTGCCAGCAGTGAATGGGGTGAGCAGTTCTTC. It codes for CASSEWGEQFF.

This clonotype was observed many times. The V call is TRBV28, the J call TRBJ1-4; 7 nucleotides agree with TRBD1. CDR1 MDHEN and CDR2 SYDVKM come from the germline V gene. The CDR3 loop spans 16 amino acids. With V trimmed by 7 bases and J by 0 bases, 8 bases remained unmatched. Here the CDR3 reads CASTTQGGATNEKLFF. The CDR3 DNA is TGTGCCAGCACAACCCAGGGGGGGGCAACTAATGAAAAACTGTTTTTT.

About this clonotype: A much larger clone differs by one base, so this may be a read error. V and J are TRBV2 and TRBJ2-7; weak D call: TRBD1 (7 bases). From germline, CDR1 is SNHLY and CDR2 FYNNEI. The CDR3 contains 13 residues. This CDR3 is CAGRGTQTYEQYF. The CDR3 DNA reads as TGTGCCGGCAGGGGGACTCAAACCTACGAGCAGTACTTC.

This clonotype appeared many times. The rearrangement uses TRBV28 and TRBJ2-7, with TRBD1 identical over 10 bases. CDR1 MDHEN and CDR2 SYDVKM come from the germline V gene. The junction had 10 bases not matched to a gene; V was cut back by 6 bases and J by 5 bases. The CDR3 covers 15 residues. The CDR3 bases are TGTGCCAGCAGCTTGGACAGGGGGGACATGGACGAGCAGTACTTC. Translated: CASSLDRGDMDEQYF.